The TCR beta chain under discussion was sequenced for a study of blood T cell repertoires in COVID-19 (dated by TCRdb to about 2020). Background on the whole study: Samples covering the acute and convalescent phases of COVID-19 were provided by collaborators in the United States, Italy and Spain. The material from the prospective study consisted of cDNA or gDNA derived from T cells, B-cell-depleted T cells, or PBMCs. The repertoires were released in a freely available public database intended as a resource for research on the immune response to SARS-CoV-2. HLA class I and class II types, where available, came from metadata supplied by the sample provider rather than from assay-based typing. Samples were obtained from the ongoing ImmuneRACE study (first 160 participants) and from roughly 1,300 subjects provided by 6 global collaborators. Nearly every sample came with metadata listing a de-identified subject ID, COVID-19 status, age in years and sex. Deeply sampled blood TCRbeta repertoires from subjects exposed to, actively infected with, or recovered from COVID-19 were included in the dataset. Broad study findings and their caveats: The quantity of clinical and demographic metadata differed by source and by participant and was supplied without curation.

TCRbeta CDR3 regions were amplified from genomic DNA by means of the immunoSEQ Assay, a bias-controlled multiplex PCR. From the authors' description of their analysis: Within the assay, amplification of reference gene primers was used to estimate how many nucleated cells each sample contained. Sequence reads were collapsed and filtered to measure the absolute abundance of every unique TCRbeta CDR3 rearrangement. For each sample, productive Simpson clonality was calculated as the square root of Simpson's diversity index over productive rearrangements. Held by TCRdb, this immuneACCESS table contains in-frame sequences only and omits some clones. Under half of the omission traces to an unresolved V gene where checked; the cause of the rest is unknown. The V and J calls and clone size were taken over from that table, and D and trimming were inferred from the DNA. The sample includes about 190,000 clones, with around 87% observed a single time. In total, the top ten clones hold 2.7% of the sample.

Trimming removed 1 base from V and 5 bases from J; the gene matches leave 8 bases unexplained. The CDR3 goes from the cysteine to the phenylalanine over 19 residues. The only DNA kept is the CDR3, 57 bases in frame from the first base. According to the germline V gene, CDR1 reads MGHRA and CDR2 reads YSYEKL. Collaborating institutions collected whole blood in K2EDTA tubes following their own protocols. Collaborator samples were shipped for TCRbeta analysis as frozen whole blood, isolated PBMCs, or DNA extracted from either sample type. As to this clone: Its antigen target is currently unknown. Per-base qualities were not stored, and no clone one base away is much larger.

This receptor was identified in a man in his forties or fifties with active or convalescent COVID-19. The chain links TRBV4-1 with TRBJ2-1, with 16 middle bases fitting TRBD2. The material sequenced was peripheral blood. The CDR3 corresponds to CASSQVGEGLAGGDNEQFF. The DNA is TGCGCCAGCAGCCAAGTTGGTGAGGGACTAGCGGGGGGGGACAATGAGCAGTTCTTC.